The clone carrying this T cell receptor beta chain was counted a few times. Its matching antigen is unknown. The sample belongs to a study of regulatory T cells in long-lasting Graves disease. General observations from the study: Reduced TCR diversity was observed in persistent Graves' patients versus newly diagnosed patients.

Arm-PCR of CDR3 regions with iRepertoire HTBI primers generated TCR beta libraries. TCRdb recomputed calls from the multiplex PCR reads with MiXCR, one row per CDR3 protein. The sample comprises 250,000 or so distinct CDR3 sequences, around 19% of which are singletons, and 12% to 15% rests with the top ten. Time point meaning: newly diagnosed GD, antithyroid drugs for less than 3 months. Extracted PBMC RNA gave rise to the TCR library. This sample also appeared in a second study, on T cells in Graves' hyperthyroidism and ophthalmopathy. This second study says: In the analysis, a 13 V-J model separated ophthalmopathy from stable hyperthyroidism.

This clonotype originated in a woman in her twenties or thirties with Graves disease. Sample: peripheral blood mononuclear cells (PBMCs), taken at new diagnosis, from a patient treated with antithyroid drugs.

The CDR3 bases are TGTGCCAGCAGTACCGGGCCCTACACTGAAGCTTTCTTT. Protein sequence: CASSTGPYTEAFF. The chain combines TRBV6-1 with TRBJ1-1, with D unclear. Between the trimmed V and J ends, which lost 5 bases and 3 bases, there was a span of 10 bases. There are 13 residues in the CDR3. Germline V gene data show CDR1 as MNHNS and CDR2 as SASEGT.